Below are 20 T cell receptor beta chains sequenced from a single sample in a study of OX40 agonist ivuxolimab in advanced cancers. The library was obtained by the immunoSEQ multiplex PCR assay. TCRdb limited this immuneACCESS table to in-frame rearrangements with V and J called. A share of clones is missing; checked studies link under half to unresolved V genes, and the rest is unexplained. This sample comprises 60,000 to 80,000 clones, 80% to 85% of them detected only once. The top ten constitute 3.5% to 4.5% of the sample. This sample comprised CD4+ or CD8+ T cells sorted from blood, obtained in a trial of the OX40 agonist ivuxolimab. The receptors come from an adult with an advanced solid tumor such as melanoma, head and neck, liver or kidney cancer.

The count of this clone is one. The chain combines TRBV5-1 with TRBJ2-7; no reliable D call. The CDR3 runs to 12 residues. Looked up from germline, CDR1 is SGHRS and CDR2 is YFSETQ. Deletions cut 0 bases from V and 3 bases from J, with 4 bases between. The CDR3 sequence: CASSLDNYEQYF. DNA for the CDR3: TGCGCCAGCAGCTTGGATAACTACGAGCAGTACTTC.

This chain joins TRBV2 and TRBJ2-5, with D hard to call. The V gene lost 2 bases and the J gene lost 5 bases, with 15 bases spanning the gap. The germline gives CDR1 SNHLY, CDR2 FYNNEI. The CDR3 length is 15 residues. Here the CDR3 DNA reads TGTGCCAGCAGTGAACCTGTGGGGTATGGCGAGACCCAGTACTTC. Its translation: CASSEPVGYGETQYF.

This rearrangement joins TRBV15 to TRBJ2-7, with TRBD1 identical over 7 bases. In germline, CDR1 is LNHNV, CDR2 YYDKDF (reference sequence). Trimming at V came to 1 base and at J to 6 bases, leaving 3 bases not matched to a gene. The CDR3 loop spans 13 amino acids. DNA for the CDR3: TGTGCCACCAGCAGAGGTGGGACAGCCGAGCAGTACTTC. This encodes CATSRGGTAEQYF.

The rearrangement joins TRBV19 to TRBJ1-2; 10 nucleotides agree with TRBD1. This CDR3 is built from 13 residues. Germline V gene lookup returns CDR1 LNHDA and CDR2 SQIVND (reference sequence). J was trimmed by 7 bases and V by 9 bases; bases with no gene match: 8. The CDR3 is CASLRDRGRGYTF. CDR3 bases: TGTGCCAGCCTCCGGGACAGGGGACGTGGCTACACCTTC.

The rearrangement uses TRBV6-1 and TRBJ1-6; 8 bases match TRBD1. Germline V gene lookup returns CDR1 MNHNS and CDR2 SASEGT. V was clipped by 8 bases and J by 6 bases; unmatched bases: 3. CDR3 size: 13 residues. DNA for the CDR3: TGTGCCAGCGACAGGGGAATTAATTCACCCCTCCACTTT. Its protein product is CASDRGINSPLHF.

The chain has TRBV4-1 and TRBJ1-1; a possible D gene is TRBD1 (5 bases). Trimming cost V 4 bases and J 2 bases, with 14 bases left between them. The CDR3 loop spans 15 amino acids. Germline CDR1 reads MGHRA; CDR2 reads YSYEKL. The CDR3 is CASSRFSGGNTEAFF. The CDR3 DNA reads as TGCGCCAGCAGCCGTTTCTCGGGGGGAAACACTGAAGCTTTCTTT.

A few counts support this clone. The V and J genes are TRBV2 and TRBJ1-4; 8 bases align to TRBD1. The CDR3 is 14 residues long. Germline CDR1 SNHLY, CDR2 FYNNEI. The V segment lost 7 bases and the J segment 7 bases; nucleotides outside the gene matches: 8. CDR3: CASILRTGSEKLFF. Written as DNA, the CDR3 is TGTGCCAGCATCTTGAGGACAGGGAGTGAAAAACTGTTTTTT.

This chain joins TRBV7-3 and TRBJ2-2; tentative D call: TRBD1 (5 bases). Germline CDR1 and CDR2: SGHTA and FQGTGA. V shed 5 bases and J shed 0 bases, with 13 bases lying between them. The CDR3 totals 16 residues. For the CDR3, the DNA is TGTGCCAGCAGCCCCCAGGGATACGCGAACACCGGGGAGCTGTTTTTT. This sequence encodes CASSPQGYANTGELFF.

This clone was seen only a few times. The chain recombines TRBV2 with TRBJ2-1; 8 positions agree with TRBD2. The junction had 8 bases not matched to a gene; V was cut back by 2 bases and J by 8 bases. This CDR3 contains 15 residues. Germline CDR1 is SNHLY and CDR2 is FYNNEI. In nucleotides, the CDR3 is TGTGCCAGCAGTGAAAGGTGGGGAGCGGGGGATGAGCAGTTCTTC. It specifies CASSERWGAGDEQFF.

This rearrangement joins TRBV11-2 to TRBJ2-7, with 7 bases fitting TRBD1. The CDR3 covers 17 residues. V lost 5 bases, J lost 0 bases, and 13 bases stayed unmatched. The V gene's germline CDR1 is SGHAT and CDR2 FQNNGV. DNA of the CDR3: TGTGCCAGCAGCCTGCTAACGACAGGGATGAGCTCCTACGAGCAGTACTTC. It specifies CASSLLTTGMSSYEQYF.

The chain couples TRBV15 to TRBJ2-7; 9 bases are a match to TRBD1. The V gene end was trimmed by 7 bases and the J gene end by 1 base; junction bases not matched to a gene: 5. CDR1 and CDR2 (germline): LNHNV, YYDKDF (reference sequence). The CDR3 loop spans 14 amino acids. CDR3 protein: CATTTGGTSYEQYF. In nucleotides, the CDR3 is TGTGCCACCACCACAGGGGGCACTTCCTACGAGCAGTACTTC.

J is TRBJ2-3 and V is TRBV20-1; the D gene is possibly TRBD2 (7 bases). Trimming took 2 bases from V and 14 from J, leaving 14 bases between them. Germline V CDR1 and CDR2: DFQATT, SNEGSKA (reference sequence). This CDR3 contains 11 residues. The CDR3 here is CSARYGGPRYF. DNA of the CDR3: TGCAGTGCTAGATACGGGGGGCCCCGGTATTTT.

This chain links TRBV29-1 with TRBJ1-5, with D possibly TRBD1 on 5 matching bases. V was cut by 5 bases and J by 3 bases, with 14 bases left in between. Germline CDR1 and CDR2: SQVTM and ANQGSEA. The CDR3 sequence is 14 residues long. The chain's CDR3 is CSVSGRSDNQPQHF. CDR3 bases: TGCAGCGTTTCAGGGAGGTCGGACAATCAGCCCCAGCATTTT.

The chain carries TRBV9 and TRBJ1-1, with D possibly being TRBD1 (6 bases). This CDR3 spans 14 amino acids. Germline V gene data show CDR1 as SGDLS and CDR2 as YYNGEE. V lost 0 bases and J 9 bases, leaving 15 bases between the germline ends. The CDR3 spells CASSVVGGDGQAFF. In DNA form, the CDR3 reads TGTGCCAGCAGCGTAGTGGGGGGCGATGGCCAAGCTTTCTTT.

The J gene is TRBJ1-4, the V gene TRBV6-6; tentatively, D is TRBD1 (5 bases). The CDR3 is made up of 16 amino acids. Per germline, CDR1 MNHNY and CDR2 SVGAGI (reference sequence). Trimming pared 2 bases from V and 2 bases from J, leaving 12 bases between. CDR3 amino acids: CASSYRGRETNEKLFF. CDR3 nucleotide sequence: TGTGCCAGCAGTTACCGAGGCAGGGAGACTAATGAAAAACTGTTTTTT.

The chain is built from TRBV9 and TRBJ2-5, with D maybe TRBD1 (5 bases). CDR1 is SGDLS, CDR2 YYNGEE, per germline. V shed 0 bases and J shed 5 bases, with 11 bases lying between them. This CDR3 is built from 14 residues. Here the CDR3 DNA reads TGTGCCAGCAGCGTAGGGGGCTCGAGGGAGACCCAGTACTTC. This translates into CASSVGGSRETQYF.

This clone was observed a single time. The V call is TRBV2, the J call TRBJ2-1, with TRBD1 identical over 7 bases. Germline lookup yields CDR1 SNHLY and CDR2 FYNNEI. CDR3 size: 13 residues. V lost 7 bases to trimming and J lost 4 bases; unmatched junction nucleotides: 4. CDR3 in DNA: TGTGCCAGCACGGGACAGATATACAATGAGCAGTTCTTC. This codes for CASTGQIYNEQFF.

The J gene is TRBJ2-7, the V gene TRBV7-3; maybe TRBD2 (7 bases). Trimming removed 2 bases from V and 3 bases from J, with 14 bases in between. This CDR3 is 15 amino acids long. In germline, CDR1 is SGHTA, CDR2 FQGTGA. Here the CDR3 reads CASSLVSGGHYEQYF. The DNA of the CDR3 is TGTGCCAGCAGCTTAGTATCCGGGGGGCACTACGAGCAGTACTTC.

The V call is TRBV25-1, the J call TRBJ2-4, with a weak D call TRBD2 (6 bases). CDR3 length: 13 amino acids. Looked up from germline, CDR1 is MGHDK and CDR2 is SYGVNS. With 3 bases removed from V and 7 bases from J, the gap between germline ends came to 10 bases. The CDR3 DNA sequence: TGTGCCAGCAGTGACCAGGGACTGAACATTCAGTACTTC. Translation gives CASSDQGLNIQYF.

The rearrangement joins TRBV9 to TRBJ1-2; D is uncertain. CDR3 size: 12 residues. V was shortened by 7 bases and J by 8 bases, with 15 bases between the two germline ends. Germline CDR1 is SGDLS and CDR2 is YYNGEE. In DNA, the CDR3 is TGTGCCAGCCGGCCCTCTAGTGGCGGCTACACCTTC. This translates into CASRPSSGGYTF.